This entry describes one T cell receptor (beta chain). As yet, its antigen is unknown. This entry is derived from a study of pediatric ulcerative colitis. CDR1 is MNHNS, CDR2 SASEGT, per germline. The ends were cut back, 2 bases at V and 10 bases at J, with 8 bases in the middle. The CDR3 has 11 amino acids. The protocol was immunoSEQ multiplex PCR, while the TCRdb copy is restricted to in-frame clones and leaves out a portion. This sample has about 64,000 clones, with roughly 90% found just once. The diagnostic colonoscopy in ulcerative colitis patients preceded any immunosuppressive treatment. Study-wide results and limits: Rectal repertoires separated controls, mild-moderate and acute severe colitis.

The chain carries TRBV6-1 and TRBJ2-5, with D tentatively TRBD1 (6 bases). Source material: blood. This clonotype was sampled from a boy younger than 18 with severe ulcerative colitis. The CDR3 is CASSEFRGQYF. The CDR3 DNA is TGTGCCAGCAGTGAATTCAGGGGCCAGTACTTC.